The 10 T cell receptor beta chains in this list originate from one sample, sequenced in a study of somatic mutations in cytotoxic T cells in rheumatoid arthritis. Data came from immunoSEQ multiplex PCR; TCRdb stores just in-frame clones and leaves some out. The sample lists around 23,000 clones, less than 85% seen once, with roughly a tenth in the top ten. The sequencing input was CD8+ T cells sorted from blood. The receptors were gathered from a woman younger than 30 in good health.

This sequence joins TRBV28 and TRBJ1-5; no clear D gene. The germline gives CDR1 MDHEN, CDR2 SYDVKM. Trimming pared 4 bases from V and 0 bases from J, leaving 16 bases between. The CDR3 is 17 amino acids. CDR3 in DNA: TGTGCCAGCAGTTCCCCGGGTGAGGAAGCTAGCAATCAGCCCCAGCATTTT. Translated: CASSSPGEEASNQPQHF.

CDR3 protein: CASAPQDRGSQPQHF. Written as DNA, the CDR3 is TGTGCCAGTGCCCCCCAAGACAGGGGGAGTCAGCCCCAGCATTTT. The rearrangement links TRBV19 to TRBJ1-5; 9 nucleotides match TRBD1. The CDR3 totals 15 residues. J was trimmed by 6 bases and V by 8 bases; bases with no gene match: 11. Per germline, CDR1 LNHDA and CDR2 SQIVND (reference sequence).

This chain joins TRBV25-1 and TRBJ2-7; TRBD1 agrees at 7 bases. The junction had 6 bases not matched to a gene; V was cut back by 4 bases and J by 3 bases. The germline V gene encodes CDR1 MGHDK and CDR2 SYGVNS. The CDR3 is 14 residues long. The CDR3 region has the DNA TGTGCCAGCAGTGCCGGGACAGCCTTCTACGAGCAGTACTTC. It is translated as CASSAGTAFYEQYF.

The V call is TRBV11-2, the J call TRBJ2-7; tentative D call: TRBD2 (5 bases). Germline V gives CDR1 SGHAT, CDR2 FQNNGV. V was shortened by 4 bases and J by 4 bases, with 14 bases between the two germline ends. This CDR3 has 14 amino acids. The CDR3 region has the DNA TGTGCCAGCAGCTCGCGTGACGGGGAGTACGAGCAGTACGTC. Its protein is CASSSRDGEYEQYV.

This clone was recorded once. This rearrangement joins TRBV28 to TRBJ2-1; D uncertain. CDR3 length: 13 residues. The V end lost 4 bases, the J end lost 5 bases, and 9 bases lay between the germline ends. Germline lookup yields CDR1 MDHEN and CDR2 SYDVKM. CDR3 protein: CASSSGLNNEQFF. The DNA for the CDR3 is TGTGCCAGCAGTTCCGGCTTAAACAATGAGCAGTTCTTC.

This chain joins TRBV10-3 and TRBJ2-5, with 10 bases that match TRBD1. From germline, CDR1 is ENHRY and CDR2 SYGVKD. The trim removed 0 bases at V and 9 bases at J, leaving 4 bases unmatched. This CDR3 contains 14 residues. The CDR3 DNA reads TGTGCCATCAGTGAGTCAGGACAGGGGGTGGCCCAGTACTTC. This translates into CAISESGQGVAQYF.

This clone was recorded once. The CDR3 protein is CASSLSSGRSTDTQYF. The CDR3, as DNA: TGTGCCAGCAGTTTATCTAGCGGGAGGTCCACAGATACGCAGTATTTT. The V and J genes are TRBV28 and TRBJ2-3, with TRBD2 matching 11 bases. Germline V CDR1 and CDR2: MDHEN, SYDVKM. J lost 2 bases, V lost 1 base, and 2 bases had no gene match. The CDR3 extends over 16 amino acids.

This clone has more than one count but fewer than ten. The rearrangement uses TRBV2 and TRBJ2-1; possible D gene TRBD1, 6 bases. CDR3 length: 13 residues. The ends were cut back, 3 bases at V and 8 bases at J, with 11 bases in the middle. The germline CDR1 and CDR2 sequences are SNHLY and FYNNEI. CDR3 nucleotides: TGTGCCAGCAGTGAGGGACAATCCTATGAGCAGTTCTTC. It encodes CASSEGQSYEQFF.

The chain carries TRBV5-4 and TRBJ2-3; D remains ambiguous. This CDR3 is 11 amino acids long. Trimming took off 1 base at V and 5 bases at J, with 2 bases between the two ends. The germline CDR1 and CDR2 sequences are SGHNT and YYREEE (reference sequence). CDR3: CASSLRDTQYF. In DNA, the CDR3 is TGTGCCAGCAGCTTGAGAGATACGCAGTATTTT.

This clone was detected once. In DNA, the CDR3 is TGTGCCAGCAGCGTCTCAGCGGGGGGGCCCACAGATACGCAGTATTTT. This translates into CASSVSAGGPTDTQYF. The chain employs TRBV9 and TRBJ2-3; TRBD2 matches 10 bases. The CDR3 has 16 amino acids. The germline V gene has CDR1 SGDLS and CDR2 YYNGEE. With V trimmed by 2 bases and J by 2 bases, 5 bases remained unmatched.